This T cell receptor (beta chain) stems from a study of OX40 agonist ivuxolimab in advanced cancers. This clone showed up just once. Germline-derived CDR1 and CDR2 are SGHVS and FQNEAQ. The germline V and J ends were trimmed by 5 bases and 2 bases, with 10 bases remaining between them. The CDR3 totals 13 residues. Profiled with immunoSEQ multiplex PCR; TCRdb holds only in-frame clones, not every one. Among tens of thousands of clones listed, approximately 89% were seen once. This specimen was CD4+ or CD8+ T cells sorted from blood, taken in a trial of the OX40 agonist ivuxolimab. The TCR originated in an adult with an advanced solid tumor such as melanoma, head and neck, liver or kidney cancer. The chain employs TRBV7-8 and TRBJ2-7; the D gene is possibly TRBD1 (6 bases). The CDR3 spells CASSQDRTYEQYF. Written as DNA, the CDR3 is TGTGCCAGCAGCCAGGACAGAACCTACGAGCAGTACTTC.